These 15 T cell receptor beta chains came from one sample sequenced in a study of T-cell reconstitution after alpha-beta-depleted transplantation in children. The TCRbeta library incorporated unique molecular identifiers. One entry per CDR3 protein, called by TCRdb with MiXCR from the PCR reads. This repertoire shows approximately 520,000 distinct CDR3 sequences, about an eighth found once; its top ten account for 11% to 15%. The material sequenced was PBMCs, mostly from graft donor cells, taken 180 days after TCRalphabeta/CD19-depleted stem cell transplant. These receptors were collected from a female patient younger than 10 who had a stem cell transplant for aplastic anemia, so the T cells may come from the graft donor.

The V gene is TRBV20-1, the J gene TRBJ1-2, with D tentatively TRBD1 (5 bases). The germline gives CDR1 DFQATT, CDR2 SNEGSKA (reference sequence). V gave up 0 bases and J gave up 3 bases, with 8 bases separating them. This CDR3 is built from 13 residues. This chain's CDR3 is CSARDGAYYGYTF. CDR3 in DNA: TGCAGTGCTAGAGATGGGGCGTACTATGGCTACACCTTC.

This clonotype came up a few times. The CDR3 spells CASSLPRQGGKVNIQYF. The CDR3 DNA follows: TGCGCCAGCAGCTTGCCCCGACAGGGGGGTAAGGTAAACATTCAGTACTTC. The rearrangement links TRBV5-1 to TRBJ2-4, with 9 bases lining up with TRBD1. The CDR3 has 17 residues. V shed 1 base and J 6 bases; nucleotides not matched to a gene: 11. CDR1 is SGHRS and CDR2 is YFSETQ in the germline V gene.

In this sample, this clonotype turned up many times. The V gene is TRBV4-3, the J gene TRBJ2-1; D remains ambiguous. The CDR3 runs 16 residues. Trimming pared 0 bases from V and 2 bases from J, leaving 11 bases between. Germline lookup yields CDR1 LGHNA and CDR2 YSLEER. CDR3 region: CASSQDVTVPYNEQFF. CDR3 sequence (DNA): TGCGCCAGCAGCCAAGATGTGACGGTACCCTACAATGAGCAGTTCTTC.

This clonotype was seen a few times. One junction end disagrees with the germline gene, perhaps due to a read error. The chain uses TRBV10-2 and TRBJ2-1; TRBD2 aligns across 12 bases. The CDR3 runs to 16 residues. Per the germline V gene, CDR1 is WSHSY and CDR2 is SAAADI. Written as DNA, the CDR3 is TGCGCCAGCGGTGATGGACTAGCGGGAAGCTACAATGAGCAGTTCTTC. Its translation is CASGDGLAGSYNEQFF.

CDR3 in amino acids: CASSFQGSGTEAFF. The CDR3, as DNA: TGTGCCAGCAGTTTCCAGGGGTCGGGCACTGAAGCTTTCTTT. V and J are TRBV12-3 or TRBV12-4 and TRBJ1-1; perhaps TRBD1 as D (6 bases). The CDR3 totals 14 residues. V gave up 3 bases and J gave up 4 bases, with 12 bases separating them.

The rearrangement uses TRBV12-3 or TRBV12-4 and TRBJ2-7; D perhaps matches TRBD1 (5 bases). The V end was cut by 3 bases, the J end by 3 bases, with 12 bases between. This CDR3 contains 14 residues. CDR3 loop: CASSFHGQGYEQYF. The CDR3 DNA follows: TGTGCCAGCAGTTTCCATGGGCAGGGCTACGAGCAGTACTTC.

This clonotype came up many times. The rearrangement joins TRBV29-1 to TRBJ2-7; 8 bases line up with TRBD1. Trimming at V came to 6 bases and at J to 4 bases, leaving 17 bases not matched to a gene. Germline CDR1 is SQVTM and CDR2 is ANQGSEA. The CDR3 has 16 residues. The CDR3 nucleotides are TGCAGCGTGGAGGGGGTGGTAGGGACAGGTCTTTACGAGCAGTACTTC. It specifies CSVEGVVGTGLYEQYF.

This clonotype was detected only a few times. This chain links TRBV20-1 with TRBJ2-7, with TRBD2 matching over 9 bases. Trimming cost V 5 bases and J 4 bases; bases outside gene matches: 3. Germline V lookup: CDR1 DFQATT, CDR2 SNEGSKA (reference sequence). This CDR3 contains 12 residues. CDR3 in amino acids: CSALAGPYEQYV. CDR3 DNA sequence: TGCAGTGCTCTAGCGGGGCCATACGAGCAGTACGTC.

The rearrangement uses TRBV7-8 and TRBJ2-1, with 14 bases identical to TRBD2. Unmatched junction bases numbered 12, after V lost 5 bases and J lost 6 bases. Germline V lookup: CDR1 SGHVS, CDR2 FQNEAQ. The length of the CDR3 is 18 residues. In DNA, the CDR3 is TGTGCCAGCAGCCACCCACTAGCCGGGACTAGCGGGGGCAATGAGCAGTTCTTC. Its protein product is CASSHPLAGTSGGNEQFF.

This clonotype appeared a few times. The chain recombines TRBV19 with TRBJ1-1, with TRBD1 identical over 11 bases. This CDR3 is built from 15 residues. With 7 bases clipped from V and 5 bases from J, the junction kept 9 bases outside the gene matches. Per germline, CDR1 LNHDA and CDR2 SQIVND (reference sequence). The CDR3 region is CASTYGQGALTEAFF. The CDR3 coding sequence is TGTGCCAGTACCTACGGACAGGGGGCGCTTACTGAAGCTTTCTTT.

The chain links TRBV9 to TRBJ1-5, with D possibly matching TRBD1 (5 bases). The germline V gene has CDR1 SGDLS and CDR2 YYNGEE. The V end lost 1 base, the J end lost 5 bases, and 13 bases lay between the germline ends. This CDR3 has 15 residues. The CDR3 loop reads CASSVSGWDDQPQHF. In nucleotides, the CDR3 is TGTGCCAGCAGCGTAAGCGGATGGGACGATCAGCCCCAGCATTTT.

The gene calls are TRBV7-8 and TRBJ2-1, with 13 nucleotides matching TRBD2. Per the germline V gene, CDR1 is SGHVS and CDR2 is FQNEAQ. CDR3 length equals 15 residues. Trimming removed 2 bases from V and 8 bases from J; junction bases left unmatched: 3. The CDR3, as DNA: TGTGCCAGCAGCTTAAAACTAGCGGGAGGGTATGAGCAGTTCTTC. It specifies CASSLKLAGGYEQFF.

This clonotype has only a few counts. The chain uses TRBV7-2 and TRBJ2-5; a weak D match, TRBD2 (6 bases). CDR1 is SGHTA, CDR2 FQGNSA, per germline. V was clipped by 2 bases and J by 14 bases, with 12 bases between them. The CDR3 loop spans 11 amino acids. CDR3 DNA sequence: TGTGCCAGCAGCTTAAACCGCGGGGCCTACTTC. It translates to CASSLNRGAYF.

This clonotype has just a few counts. The genes are TRBV20-1 and TRBJ2-1, with unresolved D. The germline V gene encodes CDR1 DFQATT and CDR2 SNEGSKA (reference sequence). This CDR3 spans 16 amino acids. Trimming took off 1 base at V and 6 bases at J, with 19 bases between the two ends. DNA of the CDR3: TGCAGTGCTAGAGTTCTCCCCAGATCCCCCATCAATGAGCAGTTCTTC. Translated: CSARVLPRSPINEQFF.

For this clonotype: With a much larger clone just one base away, this may be a read error. The rearrangement uses TRBV28 and TRBJ1-5; 9 bases fit TRBD1. Germline loops: CDR1 MDHEN, CDR2 SYDVKM. The CDR3 extends over 14 amino acids. CDR3 nucleotides: TGTGCCATCAGTTTAAACAGGGGGCCGGAGCCCCAGCATTTT. Protein product: CAISLNRGPEPQHF. The full variable domain, rest sourced from reference TRBV28 and TRBJ1-5, is DVKVTQSSRYLVKRTGEKVFLECVQDMDHENMFWYRQDPGLGLRLIYFSYDVKMKEKGDIPEGYSVSREKKERFSLILESASTNQTSMYLCAISLNRGPEPQHFGDGTRLSIL.